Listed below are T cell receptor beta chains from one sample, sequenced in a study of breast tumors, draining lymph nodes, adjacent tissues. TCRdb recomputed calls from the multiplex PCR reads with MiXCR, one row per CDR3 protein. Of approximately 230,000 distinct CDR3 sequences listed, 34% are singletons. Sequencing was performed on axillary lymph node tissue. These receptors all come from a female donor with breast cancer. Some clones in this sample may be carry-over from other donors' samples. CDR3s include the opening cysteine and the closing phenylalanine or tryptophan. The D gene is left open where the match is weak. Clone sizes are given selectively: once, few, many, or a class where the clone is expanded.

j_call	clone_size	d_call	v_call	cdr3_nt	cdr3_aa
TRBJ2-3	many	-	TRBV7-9	TGTGCCAGCAGCCACCACGAGGAACCAGATACGCAGTATTTT	CASSHHEEPDTQYF
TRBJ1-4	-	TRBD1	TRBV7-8	TGTGCCAGCAGAAACAGGGGGCCGTTAGGACTGTTTTTT	CASRNRGPLGLFF
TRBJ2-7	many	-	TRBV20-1	TGCAGTGCTAGAGTCGCGGGATCGACCTACGAGCAGTACTTC	CSARVAGSTYEQYF
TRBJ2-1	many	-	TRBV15	TGTGCCACCCAACCCCAGGCGGGGGCGGGGGAGCAGTTCTTC	CATQPQAGAGEQFF
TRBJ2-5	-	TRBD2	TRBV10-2	TGCGCCAGCAGCAGGGCGGAGCGGGGGACCCAGTACTTC	CASSRAERGTQYF
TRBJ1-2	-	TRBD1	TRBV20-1	TGCAGTGCCATCTCCCCGGGACAGCAATCTAACTATGGCTACACCTTC	CSAISPGQQSNYGYTF
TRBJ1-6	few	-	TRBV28	TGTGCCAGCAGTTTAAGACGGGTTCGGACACCCCTCCACTTT	CASSLRRVRTPLHF
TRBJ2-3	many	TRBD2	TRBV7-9	TGTGCCAGCAGCCCTCCGAGGGCTAGCGGCCACACAGATACGCAGTATTTT	CASSPPRASGHTDTQYF
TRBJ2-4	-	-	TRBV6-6	TGTGCCACCGCAGAGGGACCTAAAAACATTCAGTACTTC	CATAEGPKNIQYF
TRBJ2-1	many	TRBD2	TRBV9	TGTGCCAGCAGCGTAGTGGCGACTAGCGGACCCTACAATGAGCAGTTCTTC	CASSVVATSGPYNEQFF
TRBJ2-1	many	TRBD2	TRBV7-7	TGTGCTAGCAGCCGACTAGCGGGAAATGCCCCCTACAATGAGCAGTTCTTC	CASSRLAGNAPYNEQFF
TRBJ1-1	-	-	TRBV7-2	TGTGCCAGCAGCCTAATGGGGACCACTGAAGCTTTCTTT	CASSLMGTTEAFF
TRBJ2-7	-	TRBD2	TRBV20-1	TGCAGTGCTAGAGATTCTGGCGGGGGACCCTACGAGCAGTACTTC	CSARDSGGGPYEQYF
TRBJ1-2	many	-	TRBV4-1	TGCGCCAGCAGCCAAGGGTTCCCAGAAAACTATGGCTACACCTTC	CASSQGFPENYGYTF
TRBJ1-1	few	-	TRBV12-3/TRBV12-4	TGTGCCAGCAGTTTAGCTTTGGCGTACCCGAACACTGAAGCTTTCTTT	CASSLALAYPNTEAFF
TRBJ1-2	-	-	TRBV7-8	TGTGCCAGCAGCTACGACAGGAGCTATGGCTACACCTTC	CASSYDRSYGYTF
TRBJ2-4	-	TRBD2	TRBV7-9	TGTGCCAGCAGCTTAGCTCTAGCGGGGGGACCTCTGGCCAAAAACATTCAGTACTTC	CASSLALAGGPLAKNIQYF
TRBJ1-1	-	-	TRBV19	TGTGCCAGTAGTAACACAAGAAACACTGAAGCTTTCTTT	CASSNTRNTEAFF
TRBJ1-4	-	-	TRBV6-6	TGTGCCAGCAGTTACTCAGGAGCAGGGACCATAAATGAAAAACTGTTTTTT	CASSYSGAGTINEKLFF
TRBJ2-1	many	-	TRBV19	TGTGCCAGTAGTATTGGTCCTTCTTCAAATGAGCAGTTCTTC	CASSIGPSSNEQFF
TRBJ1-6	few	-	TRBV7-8	TGTGCCAGCAGCTTTAAGACAAGCTCCTATAATTCACCCCTCCACTTT	CASSFKTSSYNSPLHF
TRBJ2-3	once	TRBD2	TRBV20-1	TGCAGTGCTAGCCCCAGGACTAGCGGGACTGATACGCAGTATTTT	CSASPRTSGTDTQYF
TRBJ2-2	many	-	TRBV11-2	TGTGCCAGCAGCTTAAGGGACACCGGGGAGCTGTTTTTT	CASSLRDTGELFF
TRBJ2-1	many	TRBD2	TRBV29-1	TGCAGCGTTGAACGGGGTGCGCGGGGGGGAGAGCAGTTCTTC	CSVERGARGGEQFF
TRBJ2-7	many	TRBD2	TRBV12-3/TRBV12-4	TGTGCCAGCAGTAATAGCGGGGGCTCCTACGAGCAGTACTTC	CASSNSGGSYEQYF
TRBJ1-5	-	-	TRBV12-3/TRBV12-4	TGTGCCAGCAGCCCCACGAGCACAGATACGCAGCATTTT	CASSPTSTDTQHF
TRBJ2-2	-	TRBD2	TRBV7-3	TGTGCCAGCAGCCCCACAGCGGGGACGAACACCGGGGAGCTGTTTTTT	CASSPTAGTNTGELFF
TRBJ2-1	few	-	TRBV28	TGTGCCAGCAGTCACCCTTGGACTGAGCAGTTCTTC	CASSHPWTEQFF
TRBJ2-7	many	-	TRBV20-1	TGCAGTGCTAGAGATCAGGGAGGGGGTTACGAGCAGTACTTC	CSARDQGGGYEQYF
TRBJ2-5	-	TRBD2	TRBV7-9	TGTGCCAGCAGCTTAGGGCTAGCGGTGAAAGAGACCCAGCACTTC	CASSLGLAVKETQHF
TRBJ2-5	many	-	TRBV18	TGTGCCAGCTCAGCCCCGCTAGCGACCCAGTACCAAGAGACCCAGTACTTC	CASSAPLATQYQETQYF
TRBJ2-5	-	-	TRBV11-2	TGTGCCAGCAGCTTAGGGAGTAGCGCGAGGGGGTACCAAGAGACCCAGTACTTC	CASSLGSSARGYQETQYF
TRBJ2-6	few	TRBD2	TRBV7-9	TGTGCCAGCAGCCCCCCCTGGGGGGGGGGGACTGGGGCCAACGTCCTGACTTTC	CASSPPWGGGTGANVLTF
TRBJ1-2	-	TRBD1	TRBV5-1	TGCGCCAGCAGCTTGGGGCAGGGGGCTGGTTATGGCTACACCTTC	CASSLGQGAGYGYTF
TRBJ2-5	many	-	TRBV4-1	TGCGCCAGCAGCCTACGGGTCGGCGGGGAGACCCAGTACTTC	CASSLRVGGETQYF
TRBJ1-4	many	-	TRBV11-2	TGTGCCAGCAGCACCCACGGAGGTGGGGGTAATGAAAAACTGTTTTTT	CASSTHGGGGNEKLFF
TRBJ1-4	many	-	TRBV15	TGTGCCACCAGCAGCCGACGGAAAGCAACTAATGAAAAACTGTTTTTT	CATSSRRKATNEKLFF
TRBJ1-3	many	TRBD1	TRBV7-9	TGTGCCAGCAGCTTCGGGACAGGGACTTCTGGAAACACCATATATTTT	CASSFGTGTSGNTIYF
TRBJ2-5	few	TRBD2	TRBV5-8	TGTGCCAGCAGCTTGGCCGCTAGCGGGACCCAAGAGACCCAGTACTTC	CASSLAASGTQETQYF
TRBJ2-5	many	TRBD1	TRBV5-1	TGCGCCAGCAGCTGGGGACAGGCGTACCAAGAGACCCAGTACTTC	CASSWGQAYQETQYF
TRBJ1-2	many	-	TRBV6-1	TGTGCCAGCAACACAGGGACTCTCAAAGGCTACACCTTC	CASNTGTLKGYTF
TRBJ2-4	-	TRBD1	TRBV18	TGTGCCAGCTCACCGCGGACAGGGGGCGAGGTAGCCAAAAACATTCAGTACTTC	CASSPRTGGEVAKNIQYF
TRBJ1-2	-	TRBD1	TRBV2	TGTGCCAGCAGGACAGGGCGGTATGGCTACACCTTC	CASRTGRYGYTF
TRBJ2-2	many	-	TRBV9	TGTGCCAGCAGCTCCGACAGACCCTACACCGGGGAGCTGTTTTTT	CASSSDRPYTGELFF
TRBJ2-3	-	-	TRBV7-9	TGTGCCAGCAGCCCATTTAATGGGCTTCCCCCCACAGATACGCAGTATTTT	CASSPFNGLPPTDTQYF
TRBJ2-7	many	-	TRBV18	TGTGCCAGCTCACCACCAATCGGGAGCGAGCAGTACTTC	CASSPPIGSEQYF
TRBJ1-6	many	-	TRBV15	TGTGCCACCAGCAGAGGGACAGCCGCATCTGGTTCACCCCTCCACTTT	CATSRGTAASGSPLHF
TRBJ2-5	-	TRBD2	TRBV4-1	TGCGCCAGCAGCCAAGCTAGCGGGGGATATCAAGAGACCCAGTACTTC	CASSQASGGYQETQYF
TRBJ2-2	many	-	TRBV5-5	TGTGCCAGCAGCTTGGGTCCGGCCGGGGAGCTGTTTTTT	CASSLGPAGELFF
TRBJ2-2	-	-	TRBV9	TGTGCCAGCAGCCTAGGGGGACACCCGAACACCGGGGAGCTGTCTTGG	CASSLGGHPNTGELSW
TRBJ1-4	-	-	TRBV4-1	TGCGCCAGCAGCCAAGATCCGGGCGGGGCGGCTAATGAAAAACTGTTTTTT	CASSQDPGGAANEKLFF
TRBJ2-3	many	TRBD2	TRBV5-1	TGCGCCAGCAGCCACGGAAGAGCGGGAAATACGCAGTATTTT	CASSHGRAGNTQYF
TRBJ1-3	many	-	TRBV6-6	TGTGCCAGCAGTTACTCCCTGCACAGGTATTCTGGAAACACCATATATTTT	CASSYSLHRYSGNTIYF
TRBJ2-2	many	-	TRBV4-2	TGTGCCAGCAGCCCCCTCACCGGGGAGCTGTTTTTT	CASSPLTGELFF
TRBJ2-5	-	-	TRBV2	TGTGCCAGCAGTGCGACCGGGGCATTGGGAGAGACCCAGTACTTC	CASSATGALGETQYF
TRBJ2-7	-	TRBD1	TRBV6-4	TGTGCCAGCAGTCACGTGTGGACAGGCCCCCAAGTGAGCCACGAGCAGTACTTC	CASSHVWTGPQVSHEQYF
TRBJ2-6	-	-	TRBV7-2	TGTGCCAGCAGCTTAGCGCTCCGGACTTTC	CASSLALRTF